In its sample, the clone carrying this TCR beta chain was seen once. Its specificity is unknown. The entry originates in a study of cytomegalovirus exposure and HLA in healthy donors. Overall study results and limits: It is likely that the observed cluster of highly shared sequence variants was a sequencing artifact. TCR beta chains associated with HLA were, in a later analysis, more clonally expanded than equally common others. What a later analysis reportedly showed was that an Asian-associated ancestry cluster had fewer N-insertions than the roughly 700-donor mean.

Donors counted as nominally healthy when sampled, yet unrecorded immune exposures were likely. 13 Jbeta primers and 60 Vbeta primers were used for the PCR. The assay was immunoSEQ multiplex PCR, and TCRdb's table has in-frame clones only and misses some. The sample lists about 90,000 clones, around 77% occurring once. The V gene end was trimmed by 2 bases and the J gene end by 6 bases; junction bases not matched to a gene: 13. This CDR3 is built from 17 residues. Germline V gives CDR1 SGHVS, CDR2 FNYEAQ. The chain is built from TRBV7-6 and TRBJ2-3, with 8 nucleotides matching TRBD1. Sequences were obtained from PBMCs. The sequence came from a man between 25 and 39 years old in good health and CMV-seronegative. The CDR3 DNA is TGTGCCAGCAGCTTATTGGACAGGGCGACCAGTGGGGATACGCAGTATTTT. Its translation is CASSLLDRATSGDTQYF.